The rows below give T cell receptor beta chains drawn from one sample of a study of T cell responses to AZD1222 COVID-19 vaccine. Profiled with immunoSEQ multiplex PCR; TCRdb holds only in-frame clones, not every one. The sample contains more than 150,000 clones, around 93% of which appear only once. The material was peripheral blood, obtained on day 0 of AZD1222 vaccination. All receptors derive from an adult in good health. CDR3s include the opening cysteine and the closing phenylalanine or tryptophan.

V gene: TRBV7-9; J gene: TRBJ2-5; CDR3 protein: CASSLQGSREKTQYF
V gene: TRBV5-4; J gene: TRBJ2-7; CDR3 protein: CASSLGLASDEQYF
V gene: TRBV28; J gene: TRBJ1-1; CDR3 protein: CASSPAITYRVGNTEAFF
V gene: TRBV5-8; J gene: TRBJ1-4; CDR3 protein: CASSLGQGQVFF
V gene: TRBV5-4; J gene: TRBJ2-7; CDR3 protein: CASSFGLADSYEQYF
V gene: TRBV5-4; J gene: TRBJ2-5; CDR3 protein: CASSLPGTEPIQETQYF
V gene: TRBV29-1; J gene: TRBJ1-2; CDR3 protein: CSGWDRFNYGYTF
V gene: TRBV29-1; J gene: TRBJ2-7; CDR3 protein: CSFTGTHSYEQYF
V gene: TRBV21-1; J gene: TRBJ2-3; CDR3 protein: CASRPDTQYF
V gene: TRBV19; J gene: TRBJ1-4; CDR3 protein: CASSQGQGLDEKLFF
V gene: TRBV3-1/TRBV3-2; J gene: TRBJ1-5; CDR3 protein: CASSQGPRGNQPQHF
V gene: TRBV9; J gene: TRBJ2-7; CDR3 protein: CASSTTGQGSSEQYF
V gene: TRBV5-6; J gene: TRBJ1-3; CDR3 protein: CASSPGLSGNTIYF
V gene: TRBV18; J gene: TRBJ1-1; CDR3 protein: CASSWDDTEAFF
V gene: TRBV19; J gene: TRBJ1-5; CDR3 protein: CASRGQGHQPQHF
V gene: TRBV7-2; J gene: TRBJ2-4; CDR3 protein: CASSLASLRIGDIQYF
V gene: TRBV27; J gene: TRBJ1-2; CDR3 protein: CASSLWAGTGGYTF
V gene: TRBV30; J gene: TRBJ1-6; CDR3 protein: CAWSVRGNPRAPLHF
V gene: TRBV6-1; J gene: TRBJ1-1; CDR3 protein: CASSDRASGQGGTEAFF
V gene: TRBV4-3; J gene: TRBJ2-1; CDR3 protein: CASSQDGSGRRYNEQFF
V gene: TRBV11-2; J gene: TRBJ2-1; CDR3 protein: CASRPGGPVNEQFF
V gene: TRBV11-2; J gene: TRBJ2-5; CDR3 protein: CASSGQGTQETQYF
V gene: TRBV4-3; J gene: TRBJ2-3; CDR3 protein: CASSQAQGAGDTQYF
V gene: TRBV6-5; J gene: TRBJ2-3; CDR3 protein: CASSYAGAGSTDTQYF
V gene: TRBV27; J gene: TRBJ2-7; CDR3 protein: CASSSRDPSLGQYF
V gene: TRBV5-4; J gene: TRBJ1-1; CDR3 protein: CASSRDLNRGRNTEAFF
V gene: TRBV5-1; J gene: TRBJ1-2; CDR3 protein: CASSWKQGGNGYTF
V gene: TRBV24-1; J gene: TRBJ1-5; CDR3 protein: CATSDEGLNQPQHF
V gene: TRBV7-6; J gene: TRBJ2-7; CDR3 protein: CASSPAGQAHEQYF
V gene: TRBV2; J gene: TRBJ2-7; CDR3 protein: CAIEQRTEEGYEQYF
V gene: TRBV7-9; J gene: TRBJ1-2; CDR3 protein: CASSPQVYYGYTF
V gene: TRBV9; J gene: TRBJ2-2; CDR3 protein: CASSAGPGLATDGLFF
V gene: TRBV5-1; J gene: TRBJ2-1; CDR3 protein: CASSLVGGRAIEQFF
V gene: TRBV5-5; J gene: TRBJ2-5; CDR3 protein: CASSSLPGGPQETQYF
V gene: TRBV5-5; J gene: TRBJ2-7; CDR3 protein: CASSGNGLGEQYF
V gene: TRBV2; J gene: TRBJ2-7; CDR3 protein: CASKVVSYEQYF
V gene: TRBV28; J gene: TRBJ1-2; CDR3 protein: CATLQGGGNYGYTF
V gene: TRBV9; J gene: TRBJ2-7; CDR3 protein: CASSVASGLGDEQYF
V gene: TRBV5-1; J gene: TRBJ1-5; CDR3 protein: CASSLGTLDSINQPQHF
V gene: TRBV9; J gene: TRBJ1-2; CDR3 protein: CASKRPDTISYTF
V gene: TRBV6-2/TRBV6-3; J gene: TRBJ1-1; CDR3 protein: CASSARENTEAFF